Listed below are T cell receptor beta chains from one sample, sequenced in a study of beta chain features in type 1 diabetes. Produced via immunoSEQ multiplex PCR; TCRdb's table is partial and in-frame only. There are a few hundred thousand clones in the sample; roughly 12% occur only once, and 0.0085% to 0.012% lies in the top ten. Sequencing was performed on naive CD4+ T cells from blood. The source of these receptors is a woman younger than 35 with type 1 diabetes. Both conserved end residues are part of each CDR3. The order of the fields is V gene, J gene, CDR3 protein.

>TRBV9|TRBJ2-5
CASSVVDRGETQYF
>TRBV18|TRBJ2-7
CASSPGTASSYEQYF
>TRBV6-5|TRBJ1-1
CASSYSGGTEAFF
>TRBV2|TRBJ2-5
CASSGTGREQYF
>TRBV7-9|TRBJ1-2
CASSLGTGKDYGYTF
>TRBV15|TRBJ2-7
CATSRGVAGEGYEQYF
>TRBV9|TRBJ2-3
CASSVGGPQRTDTQYF
>TRBV4-3|TRBJ2-1
CATSRQGAYNEQFF
>TRBV19|TRBJ2-5
CASSIQKERGETQYF
>TRBV18|TRBJ2-7
CASSQGQGASEQYF
>TRBV6-5|TRBJ1-2
CASSYSAGDFYGYTF